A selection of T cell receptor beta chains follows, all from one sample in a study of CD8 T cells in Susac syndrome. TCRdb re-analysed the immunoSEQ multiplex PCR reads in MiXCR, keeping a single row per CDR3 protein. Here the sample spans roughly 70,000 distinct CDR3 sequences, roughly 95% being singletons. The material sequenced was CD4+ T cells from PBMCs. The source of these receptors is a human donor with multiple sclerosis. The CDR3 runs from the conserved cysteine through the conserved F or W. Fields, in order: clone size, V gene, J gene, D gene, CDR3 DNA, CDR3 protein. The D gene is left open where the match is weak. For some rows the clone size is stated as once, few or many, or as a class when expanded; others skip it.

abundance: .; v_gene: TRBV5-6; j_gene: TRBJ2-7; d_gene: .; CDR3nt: TGTGCCAGCAGCTTGGCTCTGGGTATCCGCTCCTACGAGCAGTACTTC; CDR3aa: CASSLALGIRSYEQYF
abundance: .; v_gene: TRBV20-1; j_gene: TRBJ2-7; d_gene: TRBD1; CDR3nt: TGCAGTGGGACAGGAAGCTCCTACGAGCAGTACTTC; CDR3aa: CSGTGSSYEQYF
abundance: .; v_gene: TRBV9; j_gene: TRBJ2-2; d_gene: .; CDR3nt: TGTGCCAGCAGCGTAGGGACAGCTAACACCGGGGAGCTGTTTTTT; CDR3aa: CASSVGTANTGELFF
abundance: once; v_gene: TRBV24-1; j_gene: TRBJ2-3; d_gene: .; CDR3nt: TGTGCCACCAGTGATCCCGTTTTATCGGGGGCCATCACAGATACGCAGTATTTT; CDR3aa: CATSDPVLSGAITDTQYF
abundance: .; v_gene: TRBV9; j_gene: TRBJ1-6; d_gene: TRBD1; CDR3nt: TGTGCCAGCAGCGGTCCGGGACAGGGTAATTCGCCCCTCCACTTT; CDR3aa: CASSGPGQGNSPLHF
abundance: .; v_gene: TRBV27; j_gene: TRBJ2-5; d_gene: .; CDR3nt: TGTGCCAGCAGACCGTACCAAGAGACCCAGTACTTC; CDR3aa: CASRPYQETQYF
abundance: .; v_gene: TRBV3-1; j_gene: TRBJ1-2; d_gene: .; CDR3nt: TGTGCCAGCAGCCAAACTAACTATGGCTACACCTTC; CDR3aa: CASSQTNYGYTF
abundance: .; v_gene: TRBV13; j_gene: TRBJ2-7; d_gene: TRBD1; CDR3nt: TGTGCCAGCAGCGCCCTGACAGGGGGGGAAGAGCAGTACTTC; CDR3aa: CASSALTGGEEQYF
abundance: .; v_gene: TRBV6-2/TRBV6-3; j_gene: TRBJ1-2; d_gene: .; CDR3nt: TGTGCCAGCAGTTACGCTGGCCCAGCCTATGGCTACACCTTC; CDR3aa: CASSYAGPAYGYTF
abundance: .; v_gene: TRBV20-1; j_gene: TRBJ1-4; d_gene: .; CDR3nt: TGCAGTGCGGAGCGGGGTGAAAAACTGTTTTTT; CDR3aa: CSAERGEKLFF
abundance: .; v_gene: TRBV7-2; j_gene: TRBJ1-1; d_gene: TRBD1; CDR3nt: TGTGCCAGCAGCTCCCCCCACGGGACAGGACGTCTTGAAGCTTTCTTT; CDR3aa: CASSSPHGTGRLEAFF
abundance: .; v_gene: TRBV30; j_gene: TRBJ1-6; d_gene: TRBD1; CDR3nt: TGTGCCTGGAGTGTTCCGGGACAGGGCCCCCTCTATTATAATTCACCCCTCCACTTT; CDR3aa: CAWSVPGQGPLYYNSPLHF
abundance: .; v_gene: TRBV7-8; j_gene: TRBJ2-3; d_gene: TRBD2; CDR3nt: TGTGCCAGCAGCATACTAACCGCCGGGACTACGACTTATTTT; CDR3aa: CASSILTAGTTTYF
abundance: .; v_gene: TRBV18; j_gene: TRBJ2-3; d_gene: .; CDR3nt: TGTGCCAGCTCACCACCAGGGCGGAGAAGCACAGATACGCAGTATTTT; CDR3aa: CASSPPGRRSTDTQYF
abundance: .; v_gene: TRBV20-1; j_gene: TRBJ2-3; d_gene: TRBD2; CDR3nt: TGCAGTGCTAGCCCTGGAGGCGGGGGGGCGACGCAGTATTTT; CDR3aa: CSASPGGGGATQYF
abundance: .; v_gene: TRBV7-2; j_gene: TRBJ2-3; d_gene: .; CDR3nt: TGTGCCAGCAGCCCCACGGGGGTGGGAGATACGCAGTATTTT; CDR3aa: CASSPTGVGDTQYF
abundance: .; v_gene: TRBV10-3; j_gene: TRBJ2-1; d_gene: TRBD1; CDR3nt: TGTGCCATCAGCCGGACAGGGGTGAGGAATGAGCAGTTCTTC; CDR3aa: CAISRTGVRNEQFF
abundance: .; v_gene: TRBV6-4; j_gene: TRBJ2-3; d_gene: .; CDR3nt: TGTGCCAGCAGTGCGCGTAGCACAGATACGCAGTATTTT; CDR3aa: CASSARSTDTQYF
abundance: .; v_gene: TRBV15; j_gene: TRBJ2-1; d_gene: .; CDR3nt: TGTGCCACCAGCAGGGGGGGACTCACCTACAATGAGCAGTTCTTC; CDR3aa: CATSRGGLTYNEQFF
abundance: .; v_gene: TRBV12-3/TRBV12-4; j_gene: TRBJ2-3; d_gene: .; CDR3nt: TGTGCCAGTCATCGACTTCGCGGGAGCACAGATACGCAGTATTTT; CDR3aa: CASHRLRGSTDTQYF
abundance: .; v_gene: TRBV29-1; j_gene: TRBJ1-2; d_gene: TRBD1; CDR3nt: TGCAGCGCCGGGACAGGGGGCCCAAAGCGGGGAGGCTACACCTTC; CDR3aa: CSAGTGGPKRGGYTF
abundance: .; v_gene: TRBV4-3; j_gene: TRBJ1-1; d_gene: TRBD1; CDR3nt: TGCGCCAGCAGCCAAGGAGGGACAGGGGCTGAAGCTTTCTTT; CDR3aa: CASSQGGTGAEAFF
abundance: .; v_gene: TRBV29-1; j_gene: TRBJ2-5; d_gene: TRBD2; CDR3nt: TGCAGCGTTGACGGGCGGGGGAGGGAGACCCAGTACTTC; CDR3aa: CSVDGRGRETQYF
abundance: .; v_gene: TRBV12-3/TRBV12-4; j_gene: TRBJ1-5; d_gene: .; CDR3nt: TGTGCCAGCAGTCAAGTGGGGCCCCAGCATTTT; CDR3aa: CASSQVGPQHF
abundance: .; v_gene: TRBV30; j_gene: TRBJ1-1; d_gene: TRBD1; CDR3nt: TGTGGCTTTGACAGGGGGCACATGAACACTGAAGCTTTCTTT; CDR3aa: CGFDRGHMNTEAFF
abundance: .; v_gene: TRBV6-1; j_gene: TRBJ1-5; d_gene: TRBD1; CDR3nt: TGTGCCAGCACCGCGGACAGGGGCGGGCGGCCCCAGCATTTT; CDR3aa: CASTADRGGRPQHF
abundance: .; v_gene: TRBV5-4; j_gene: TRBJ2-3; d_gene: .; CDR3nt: TGTGCCAGCACAGACATGGGGGAAGGCACAGATACGCAGTATTTT; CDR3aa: CASTDMGEGTDTQYF
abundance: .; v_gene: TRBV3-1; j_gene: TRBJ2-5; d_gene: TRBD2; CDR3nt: TGTGCCAGCAGCCAAAATAGCGGGGGGCAAGAGACCCAGTACTTC; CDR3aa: CASSQNSGGQETQYF
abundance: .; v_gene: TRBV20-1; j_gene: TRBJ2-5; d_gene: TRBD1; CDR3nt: TGCAGTGCCGTCGGGACAGGGGGAGAGACCCAGTACTTC; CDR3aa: CSAVGTGGETQYF
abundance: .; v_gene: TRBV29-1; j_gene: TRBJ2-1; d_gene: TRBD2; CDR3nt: TGCAGCGTTGACGAGCGGGGATACAATGAGCAGTTCTTC; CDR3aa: CSVDERGYNEQFF
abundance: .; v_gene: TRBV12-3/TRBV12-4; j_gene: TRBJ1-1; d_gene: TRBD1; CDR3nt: TGTGCCAGCAGTCGCTTTGGACAGGGCGGGACGACTTTCTTT; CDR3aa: CASSRFGQGGTTFF
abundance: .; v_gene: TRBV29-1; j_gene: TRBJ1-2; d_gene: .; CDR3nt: TGCAGCGTAGCTAGCGGACAGAACTATGGCTACACCTTC; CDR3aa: CSVASGQNYGYTF
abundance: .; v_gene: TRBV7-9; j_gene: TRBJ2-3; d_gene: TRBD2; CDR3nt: TGTGCCAGCAGCCCGGCCCCAGCGGGGGGCCGCGCAAGCACAGATACGCAGTATTTT; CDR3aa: CASSPAPAGGRASTDTQYF
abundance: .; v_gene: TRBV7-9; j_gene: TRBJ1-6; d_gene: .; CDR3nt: TGTGCCAGCAGCTTAGACTGGAATTCACCCCTCCACTTT; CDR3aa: CASSLDWNSPLHF
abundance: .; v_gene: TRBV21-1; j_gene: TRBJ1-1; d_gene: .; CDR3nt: TGTGCCAGCAGCATGAGAGAGAACACTGAAGCTTTCTTT; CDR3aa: CASSMRENTEAFF
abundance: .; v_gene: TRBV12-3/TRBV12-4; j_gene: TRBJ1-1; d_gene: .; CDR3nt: TGTGCCAGCAGTTTGGGCCAAGGAGCCATGAACACTGAAGCTTTCTTT; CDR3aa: CASSLGQGAMNTEAFF
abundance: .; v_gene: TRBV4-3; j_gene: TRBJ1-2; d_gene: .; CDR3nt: TGCGCCAGCAGCCAAGACGTCATGTGGCCCTATGGCTACACCTTC; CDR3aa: CASSQDVMWPYGYTF
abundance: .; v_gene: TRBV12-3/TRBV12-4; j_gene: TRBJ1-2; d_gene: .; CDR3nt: TGTGCCAGCAGTTTAACCCGTAGTCGGGGCTACACCTTC; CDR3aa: CASSLTRSRGYTF
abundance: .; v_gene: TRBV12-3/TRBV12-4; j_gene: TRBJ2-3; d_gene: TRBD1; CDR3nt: TGTGCCAGCAAACAGGGGGCTAACACAGATACGCAGTATTTT; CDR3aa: CASKQGANTDTQYF
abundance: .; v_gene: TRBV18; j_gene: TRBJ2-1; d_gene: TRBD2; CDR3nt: TGTGCCAGCTCACCGAATAGCGGGGGAAATGAGCAGTTCTTC; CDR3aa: CASSPNSGGNEQFF
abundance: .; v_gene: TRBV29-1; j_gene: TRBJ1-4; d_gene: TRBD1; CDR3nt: TGCAGCGTTGGACAGGGGGCTAATGAAAAACTGTTTTTT; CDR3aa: CSVGQGANEKLFF
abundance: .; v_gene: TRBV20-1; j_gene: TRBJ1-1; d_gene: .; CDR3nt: TGCAGTGCTAGGGAACAGGGCATAAGGAACACTGAAGCTTTCTTT; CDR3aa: CSAREQGIRNTEAFF
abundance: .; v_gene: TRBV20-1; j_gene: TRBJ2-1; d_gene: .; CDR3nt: TGCAGTGCTCATAATGACAAGAACTACAATGAGCAGTTCTTC; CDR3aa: CSAHNDKNYNEQFF
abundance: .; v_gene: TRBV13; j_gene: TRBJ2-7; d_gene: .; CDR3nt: TGTGCCAGCAGCTTAGAGGGGGATTACTACGAGCAGTACTTC; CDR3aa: CASSLEGDYYEQYF
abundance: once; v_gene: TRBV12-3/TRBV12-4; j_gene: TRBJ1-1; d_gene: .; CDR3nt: TGTGCCAGCAGCTCCTCGGACAAACTAGTCACTGAAGCTTTCTTT; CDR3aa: CASSSSDKLVTEAFF
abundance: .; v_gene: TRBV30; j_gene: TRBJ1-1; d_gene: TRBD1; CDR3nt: TGTGCCTGGAGGGACAGGGGGAGGTTCGCTGAAGCTTTCTTT; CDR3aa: CAWRDRGRFAEAFF
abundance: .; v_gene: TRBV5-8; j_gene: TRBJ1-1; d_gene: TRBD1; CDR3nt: TGTGCCAGCAGCTGGGACAGGAACACTGAAGCTTTCTTT; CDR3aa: CASSWDRNTEAFF
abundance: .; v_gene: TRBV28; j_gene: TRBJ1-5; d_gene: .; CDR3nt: TGTGCCAGCCGGCAGGGCAATCAGCCCCAGCATTTT; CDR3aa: CASRQGNQPQHF
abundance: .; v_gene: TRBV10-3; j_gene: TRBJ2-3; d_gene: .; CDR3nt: TGTGCCATGGCGTGGGCGGGGGCTTCAGATACGCAGTATTTT; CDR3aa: CAMAWAGASDTQYF
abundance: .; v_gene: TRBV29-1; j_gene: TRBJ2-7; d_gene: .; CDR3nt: TGCAGCGTTGAAGTAACGGGGGGCCGGGGCTACGAGCAGTACTTC; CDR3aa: CSVEVTGGRGYEQYF
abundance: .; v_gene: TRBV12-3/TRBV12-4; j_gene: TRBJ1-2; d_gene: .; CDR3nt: TGTGCCAGCAGTCCGGCGCGGGAACTTGGCTACACCTTC; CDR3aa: CASSPARELGYTF
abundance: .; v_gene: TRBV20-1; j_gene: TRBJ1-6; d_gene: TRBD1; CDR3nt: TGCAGTGCTAGAGATGGGACAGGGTATAATTCACCCCTCCACTTT; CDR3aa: CSARDGTGYNSPLHF
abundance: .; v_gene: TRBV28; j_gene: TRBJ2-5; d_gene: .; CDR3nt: TGTGCCAGCAGTACGGACGGAGAAGAGACCCAGTACTTC; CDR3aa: CASSTDGEETQYF
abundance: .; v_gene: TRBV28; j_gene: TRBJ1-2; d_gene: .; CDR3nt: TGTGCCGAGGCAGACCAGGGGACCTATGGCTACACCTTC; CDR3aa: CAEADQGTYGYTF
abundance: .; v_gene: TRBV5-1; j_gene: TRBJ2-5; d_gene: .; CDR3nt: TGCGCCAGCAGCTTGGCTAATCCCTCTATGGAGACCCAGTACTTC; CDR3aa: CASSLANPSMETQYF
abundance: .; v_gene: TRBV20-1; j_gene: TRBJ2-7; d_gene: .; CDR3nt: TGCAGTGCTCCCCGACAGAATTCCTACGAGCAGTACTTC; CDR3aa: CSAPRQNSYEQYF
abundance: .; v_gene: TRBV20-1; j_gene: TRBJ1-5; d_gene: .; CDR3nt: TGCAGTGCCGGCCTGGGGTATAGCAATCAGCCCCAGCATTTT; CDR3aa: CSAGLGYSNQPQHF